This T cell receptor beta chain was sequenced for a study of patients and donors after allogeneic stem cell transplantation. TCRdb used MiXCR to reprocess the RT-PCR reads, holding one entry per CDR3 protein. Among 390,000 or so distinct CDR3 sequences listed, 16% were seen once. This clonotype was counted a few times. V lost 1 base to trimming and J lost 6 bases, with 8 bases between them. Germline values: CDR1 SGHRS, CDR2 YFSETQ. The CDR3 sequence is 12 residues long. The specimen was blood, either unsorted or a sorted T cell fraction (not recorded which). V is TRBV5-1 and J is TRBJ2-7; possibly TRBD2 for D (5 bases). The TCR originated in a human donor who was either an allogeneic HSCT recipient or a stem cell or donor lymphocyte infusion donor (not recorded which). It is not recorded whose cells these are; they may come from a transplant donor. The CDR3 reads CASSLYGSEQYF. The CDR3 region has the DNA TGCGCCAGCAGCTTGTATGGGAGCGAGCAGTACTTC.